The TCR beta chain under discussion was sequenced for a study of blood T cell repertoires in COVID-19. The germline V gene encodes CDR1 MNHNY and CDR2 SVGAGI (reference sequence). The V and J ends lost 2 bases and 2 bases, in that order; junction bases with no gene match: 3. This CDR3 is 15 amino acids long. As handled by the study authors: Nucleated cell counts were estimated from reference gene primer amplification. Only in-frame clones appear in the TCRdb table, and some are missing; sequencing was by immunoSEQ multiplex PCR. The V and J calls and clone size are taken from that table; D and trimming were inferred from the DNA. In the table there are tens of thousands of clones, around 90% of which are singletons.

The gene calls are TRBV6-6 and TRBJ2-1, with 7 bases lining up with TRBD2. The TCR comes from an elderly woman with COVID-19, enrolled during active disease. The sample consisted of peripheral blood. CDR3 in DNA: TGTGCCAGCAGTTACCTCGGGGGGACCTACAATGAGCAGTTCTTC. Residues: CASSYLGGTYNEQFF.